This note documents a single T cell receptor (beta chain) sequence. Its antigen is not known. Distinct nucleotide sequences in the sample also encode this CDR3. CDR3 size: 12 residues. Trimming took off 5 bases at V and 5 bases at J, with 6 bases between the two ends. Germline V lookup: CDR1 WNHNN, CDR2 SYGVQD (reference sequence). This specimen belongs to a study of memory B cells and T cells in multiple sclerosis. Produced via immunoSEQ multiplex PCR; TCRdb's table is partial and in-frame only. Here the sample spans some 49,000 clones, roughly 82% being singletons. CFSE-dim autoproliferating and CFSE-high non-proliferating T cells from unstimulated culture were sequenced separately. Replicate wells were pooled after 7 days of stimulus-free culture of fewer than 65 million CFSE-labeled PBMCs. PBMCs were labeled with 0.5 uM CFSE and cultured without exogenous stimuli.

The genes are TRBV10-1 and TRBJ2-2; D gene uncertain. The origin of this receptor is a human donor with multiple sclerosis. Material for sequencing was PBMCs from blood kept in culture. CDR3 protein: CASSLGTGELFF. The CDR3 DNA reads TGCGCCAGCAGTCTAGGGACCGGGGAGCTGTTTTTT.